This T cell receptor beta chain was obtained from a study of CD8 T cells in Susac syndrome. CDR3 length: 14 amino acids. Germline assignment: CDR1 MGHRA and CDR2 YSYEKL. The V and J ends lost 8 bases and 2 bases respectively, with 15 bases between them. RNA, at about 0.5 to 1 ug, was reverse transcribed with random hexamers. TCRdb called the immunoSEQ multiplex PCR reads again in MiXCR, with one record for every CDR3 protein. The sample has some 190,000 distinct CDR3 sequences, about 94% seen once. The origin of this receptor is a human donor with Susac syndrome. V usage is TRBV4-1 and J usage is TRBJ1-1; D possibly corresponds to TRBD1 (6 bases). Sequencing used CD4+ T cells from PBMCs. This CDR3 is CASAMSGVNTEAFF. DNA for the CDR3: TGCGCCAGCGCCATGTCAGGGGTTAACACTGAAGCTTTCTTT.